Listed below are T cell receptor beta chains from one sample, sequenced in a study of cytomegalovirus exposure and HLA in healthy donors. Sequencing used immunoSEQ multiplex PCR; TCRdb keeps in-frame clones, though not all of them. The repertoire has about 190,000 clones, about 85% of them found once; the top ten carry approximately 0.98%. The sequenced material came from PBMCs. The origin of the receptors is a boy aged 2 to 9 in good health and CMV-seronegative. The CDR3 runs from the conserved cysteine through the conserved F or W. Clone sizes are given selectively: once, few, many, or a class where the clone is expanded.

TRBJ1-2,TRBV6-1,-,CATYNPGRTYGYTF
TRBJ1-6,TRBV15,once,CATSPGGRGSPLHF
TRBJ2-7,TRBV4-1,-,CASSFIAGFGYEQYF
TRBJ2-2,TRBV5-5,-,CASSPELLGELFF
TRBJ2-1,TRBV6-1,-,CASNRGDGLAYEQFF
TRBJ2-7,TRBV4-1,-,CASSATTEFYEQYF
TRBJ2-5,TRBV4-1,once,CASSQDSGQETQYF
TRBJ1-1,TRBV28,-,CASSKFFGPDSNTEAFF
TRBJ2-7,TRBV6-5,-,CASSSGNVAGFYEQYF
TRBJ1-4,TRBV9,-,CASSVQGANEKLFF
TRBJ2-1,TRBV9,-,CASSGPGTDNEQFF
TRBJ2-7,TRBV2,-,CASRADLAGGHYEQYF
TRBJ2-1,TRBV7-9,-,CASSLAGGRMGSYNEQFF
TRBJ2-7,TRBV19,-,CASSIGPGGTYEQYF
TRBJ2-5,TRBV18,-,CASSPTRTGGQETQYF
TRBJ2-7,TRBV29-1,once,CSSPPVARNIYEQYF
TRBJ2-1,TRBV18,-,CASSPNAREGYNEQFF
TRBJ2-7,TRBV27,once,CASSWGGGLYEQYF
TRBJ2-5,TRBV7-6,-,CASSLAVHSPRFQETQYF
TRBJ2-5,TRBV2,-,CASSGLSPETQYF
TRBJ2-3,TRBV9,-,CASSHPGLAVGDTQYF
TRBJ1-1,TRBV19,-,CASKPSDRADRNTEAFF
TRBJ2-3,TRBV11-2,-,CASSGLAGGTDTQYF
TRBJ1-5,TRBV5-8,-,CASSLEGVGNQPQHF
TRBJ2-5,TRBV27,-,CASRGLGQGQTQYF
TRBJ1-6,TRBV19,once,CASSSPTPGQGVSRHNSPLHF
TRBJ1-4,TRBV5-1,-,CASSLVRDTPNEKLFF
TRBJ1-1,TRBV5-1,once,CASSRVGQDTEAFF
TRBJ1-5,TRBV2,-,CASSVQGHQPQHF
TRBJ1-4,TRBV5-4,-,CASSSEAATNEKLFF
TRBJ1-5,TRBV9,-,CASSVGQGDDQPQHF
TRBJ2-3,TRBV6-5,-,CASSPKQGSDTQYF
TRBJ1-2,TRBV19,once,CASSSTDYGYTF
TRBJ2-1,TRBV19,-,CASSITSNSYNEQFF
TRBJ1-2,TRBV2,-,CASRLPGTGGYGYTF
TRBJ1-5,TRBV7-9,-,CASSRTVEQPQHF
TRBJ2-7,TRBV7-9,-,CASSLGQGGAPHEQYF
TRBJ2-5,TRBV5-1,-,CASSLVATAFQETQYF
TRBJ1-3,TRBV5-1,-,CASSLDGLPGGNTIYF
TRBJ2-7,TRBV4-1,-,CASSQWQGAPDEQYF
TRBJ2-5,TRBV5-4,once,CASSPTGEETQYF
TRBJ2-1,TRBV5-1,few,CASSLWAGEWNEQFF
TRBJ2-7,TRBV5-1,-,CASSRGGTGDSYEQYF
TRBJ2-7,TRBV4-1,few,CASSLTGDRGDEQYF
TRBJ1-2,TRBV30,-,CAAVSGSYGYTF
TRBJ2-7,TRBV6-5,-,CASISRQGLGHEQYF
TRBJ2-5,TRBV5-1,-,CASSFPGQETQYF
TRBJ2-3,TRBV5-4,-,CASSLGGGRGSTDTQYF
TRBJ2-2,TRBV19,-,CASRPTGSDTGELFF
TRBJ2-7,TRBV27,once,CASSPSGGPYEQYF
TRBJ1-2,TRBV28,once,CAADTRHKNYGYTF
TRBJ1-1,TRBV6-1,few,CASSEPGQGNTEAFF
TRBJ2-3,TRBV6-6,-,CASSYSAATSTDTQYF
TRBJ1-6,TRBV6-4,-,CASSAQVSYNSPLHF
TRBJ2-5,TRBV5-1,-,CASSSPGLDPQETQYF
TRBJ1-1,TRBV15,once,CATSRGTSQAFF
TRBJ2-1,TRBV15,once,CATSRDTGEQFF
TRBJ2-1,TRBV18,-,CASSLATGEQFF
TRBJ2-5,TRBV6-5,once,CASTHGTGWGETQYF